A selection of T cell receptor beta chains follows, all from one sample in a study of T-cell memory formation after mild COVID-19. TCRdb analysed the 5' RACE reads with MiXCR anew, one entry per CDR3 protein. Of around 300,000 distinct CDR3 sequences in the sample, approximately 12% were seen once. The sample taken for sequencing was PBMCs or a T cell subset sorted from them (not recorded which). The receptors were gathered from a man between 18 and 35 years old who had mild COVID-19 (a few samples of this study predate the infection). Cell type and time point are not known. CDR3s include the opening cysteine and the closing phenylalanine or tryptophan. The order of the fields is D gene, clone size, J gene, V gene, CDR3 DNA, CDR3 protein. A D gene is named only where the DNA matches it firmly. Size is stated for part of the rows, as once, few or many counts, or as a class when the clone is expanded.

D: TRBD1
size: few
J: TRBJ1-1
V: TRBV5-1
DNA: TGCGCCAGCAGTCCGGACAGGCCCACGGCTGAAGCTTTCTTT
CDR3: CASSPDRPTAEAFF

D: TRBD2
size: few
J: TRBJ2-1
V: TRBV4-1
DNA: TGCGCCAGCGGGCTAGCGGGTTACAATGAGCAGTTCTTC
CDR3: CASGLAGYNEQFF

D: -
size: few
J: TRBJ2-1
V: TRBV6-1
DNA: TGTGCCAGCAGTGAAGGGGAGGAGGCAGGGTGGTACAATGAGCAGTTCTTC
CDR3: CASSEGEEAGWYNEQFF

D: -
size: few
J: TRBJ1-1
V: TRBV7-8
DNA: TGTGCCAGCAGCTTAGGGGTCCCCTTCGGCACTGAAGCTTTCTTT
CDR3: CASSLGVPFGTEAFF

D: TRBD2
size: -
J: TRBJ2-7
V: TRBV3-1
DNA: TGTGCCAGCAGCCAAGGCCTAGCGGGGATCTCCTACGAGCAGTACTTC
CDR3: CASSQGLAGISYEQYF

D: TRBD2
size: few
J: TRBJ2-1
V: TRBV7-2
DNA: TGTGCCAGCAGCCCGGGGGGTTGGGAGCAGTTCTTC
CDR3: CASSPGGWEQFF

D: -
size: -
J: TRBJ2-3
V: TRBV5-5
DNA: TGTGCCAGCAGCTTGGCCGGGCAGGGGATCACAGATACGCAGTATTTT
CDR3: CASSLAGQGITDTQYF

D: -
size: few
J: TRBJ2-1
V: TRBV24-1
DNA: TGTGCCACCAGTGGAGGTGCCAGCTCCTACAATGAGCAGTTCTTC
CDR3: CATSGGASSYNEQFF

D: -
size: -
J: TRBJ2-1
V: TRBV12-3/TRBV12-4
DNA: TGTGCCAGCAGTCTACTACGTGAGCAGTTCTTC
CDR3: CASSLLREQFF

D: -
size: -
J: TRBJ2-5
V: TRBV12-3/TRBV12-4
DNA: TGTGCCAGCAGGGAGGGGGCTGTGGAGACCCAGTACTTC
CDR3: CASREGAVETQYF

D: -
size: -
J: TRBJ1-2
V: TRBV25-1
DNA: TGTGCCAGCAGTGAATGGGAGGCCGATGGCTACACCTTC
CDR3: CASSEWEADGYTF

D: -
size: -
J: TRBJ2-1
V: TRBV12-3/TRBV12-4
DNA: TGTGCCAGCAGTTTAGCGCTTGCGGATTCCTACAATGAGCAGTTCTTC
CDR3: CASSLALADSYNEQFF

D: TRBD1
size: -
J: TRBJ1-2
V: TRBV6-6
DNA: TGTGCCAGCAGAACAATAGGACAGGGCTACTATGGCTACACCTTC
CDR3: CASRTIGQGYYGYTF

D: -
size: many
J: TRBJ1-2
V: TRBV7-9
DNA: TGTGCCAGCAGCTTAGGCCAGGGGCCTCCTCGTGGCTACACCTTC
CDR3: CASSLGQGPPRGYTF

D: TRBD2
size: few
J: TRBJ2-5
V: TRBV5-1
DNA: TGCGCCAGCAGCCTCGGGACTAGCGGAAAGTCACAAGAGACCCAGTACTTC
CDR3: CASSLGTSGKSQETQYF

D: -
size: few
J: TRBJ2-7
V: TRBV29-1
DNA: TGCAGCGTTGCCGGCGGGCTTTCCTACGAGCAGTACTTC
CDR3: CSVAGGLSYEQYF

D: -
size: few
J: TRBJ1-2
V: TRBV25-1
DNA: TGTGCCAGCAGTGAATCGGGGGAAGCGGTCTATGGCTACACCTTC
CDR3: CASSESGEAVYGYTF

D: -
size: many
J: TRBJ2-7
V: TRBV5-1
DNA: TGCGCCAGCAGCTTGAGAGGGACCTCCTACGAGCAGTACTTC
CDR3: CASSLRGTSYEQYF

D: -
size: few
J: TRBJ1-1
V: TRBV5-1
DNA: TGCGCCAGCAGCCCTGCTCCGGGGAACACTGAAGCTTTCTTT
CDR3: CASSPAPGNTEAFF

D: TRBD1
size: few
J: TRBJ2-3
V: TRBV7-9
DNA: TGTGCCAGCAGCATACGGTGGGGACAGGGCACAGATACGCAGTATTTT
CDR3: CASSIRWGQGTDTQYF

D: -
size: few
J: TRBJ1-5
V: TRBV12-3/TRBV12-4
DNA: TGTGCCAGCAGTCCGATAGGGGGACTGCAGCCCCAGCATTTT
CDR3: CASSPIGGLQPQHF

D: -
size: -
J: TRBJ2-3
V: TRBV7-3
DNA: TGTGCCAGCAGCTTATCAGGGTCGCGTGGCACAGATACGCAGTATTTT
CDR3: CASSLSGSRGTDTQYF

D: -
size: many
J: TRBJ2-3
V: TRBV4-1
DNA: TGCGCCAGCAGCGTACGCGATTGGGGGGATACGCAGTATTTT
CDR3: CASSVRDWGDTQYF

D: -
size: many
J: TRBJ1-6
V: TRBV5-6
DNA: TGTGCCAGCAGCTTGTTCGGGATGAGCTCCTATAATTCACCCCTCCACTTT
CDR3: CASSLFGMSSYNSPLHF

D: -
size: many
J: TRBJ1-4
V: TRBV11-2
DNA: TGTGCCAGCAGTCCCGGTCCCTCTAATGAAAAACTGTTTTTT
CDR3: CASSPGPSNEKLFF

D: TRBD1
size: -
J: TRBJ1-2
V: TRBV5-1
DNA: TGCGCCAGCAGCTCGGACAGGGGAGGATTCCACCCGGGAGGCTACACCTTC
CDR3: CASSSDRGGFHPGGYTF

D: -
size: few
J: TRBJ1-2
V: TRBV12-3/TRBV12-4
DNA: TGTGCCAGCAGTTTTTCAGATGGCTACACCTTC
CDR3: CASSFSDGYTF

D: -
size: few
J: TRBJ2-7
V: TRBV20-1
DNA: TGCAGTGCTAGAGATTGGCGGGTCCAGGCGCTCCCCTACGAGCAGTACTTC
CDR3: CSARDWRVQALPYEQYF

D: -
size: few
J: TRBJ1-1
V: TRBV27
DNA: TGTGCCAGCAGTTTACAGGGGTGGAACACTGAAGCTTTCTTT
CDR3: CASSLQGWNTEAFF

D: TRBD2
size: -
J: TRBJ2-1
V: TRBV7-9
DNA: TGTGCCAGCAGCTCAGGGACTAGCGGGGGGGAGAATGAGCAGTTCTTC
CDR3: CASSSGTSGGENEQFF

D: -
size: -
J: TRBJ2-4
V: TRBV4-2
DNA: TGTGCCAGCAGCCAAGAGGAGGGGGGTCTAGCCAAAAACATTCAGTACTTC
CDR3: CASSQEEGGLAKNIQYF

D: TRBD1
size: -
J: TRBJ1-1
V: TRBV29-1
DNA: TGCAGCGTTGGTGGGGACAGTGAAGCTTTCTTT
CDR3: CSVGGDSEAFF

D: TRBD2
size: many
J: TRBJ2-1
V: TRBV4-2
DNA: TGTGCCAGCAGCCTTGAGACTAGCGGGGAATACAATGAGCAGTTCTTC
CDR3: CASSLETSGEYNEQFF

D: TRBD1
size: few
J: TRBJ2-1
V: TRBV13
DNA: TGTGCCAGCAGTTCCGACAGGGGGTGGTACAATGAGCAGTTCTTC
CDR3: CASSSDRGWYNEQFF

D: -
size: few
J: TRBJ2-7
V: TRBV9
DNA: TGTGCCAGCAGCGCACAGCCAGGTCTTTCCTACGAGCAGTACTTC
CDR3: CASSAQPGLSYEQYF

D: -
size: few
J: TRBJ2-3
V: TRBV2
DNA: TGTGCCAGCAGTGAAGACAGTACAGATACGCAGTATTTT
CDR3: CASSEDSTDTQYF

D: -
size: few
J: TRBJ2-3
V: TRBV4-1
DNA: TGCGCCAGCAGCCAAGGGAGGGAATGGACGCAGTATTTT
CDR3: CASSQGREWTQYF

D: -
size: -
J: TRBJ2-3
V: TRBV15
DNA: TGTGCCACCAGCAGAGAAATACAGGACACAGATACGCAGTATTTT
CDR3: CATSREIQDTDTQYF

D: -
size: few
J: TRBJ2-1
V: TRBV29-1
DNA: TGCAGCGTTGAAGTCGGCCAGGAAACCTACAATGAGCAGTTCTTC
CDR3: CSVEVGQETYNEQFF

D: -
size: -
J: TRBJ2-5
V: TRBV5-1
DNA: TGCGCCAGCAGCTGGGACGGAGGGGGGTTAGAGACCCAGTACTTC
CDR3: CASSWDGGGLETQYF